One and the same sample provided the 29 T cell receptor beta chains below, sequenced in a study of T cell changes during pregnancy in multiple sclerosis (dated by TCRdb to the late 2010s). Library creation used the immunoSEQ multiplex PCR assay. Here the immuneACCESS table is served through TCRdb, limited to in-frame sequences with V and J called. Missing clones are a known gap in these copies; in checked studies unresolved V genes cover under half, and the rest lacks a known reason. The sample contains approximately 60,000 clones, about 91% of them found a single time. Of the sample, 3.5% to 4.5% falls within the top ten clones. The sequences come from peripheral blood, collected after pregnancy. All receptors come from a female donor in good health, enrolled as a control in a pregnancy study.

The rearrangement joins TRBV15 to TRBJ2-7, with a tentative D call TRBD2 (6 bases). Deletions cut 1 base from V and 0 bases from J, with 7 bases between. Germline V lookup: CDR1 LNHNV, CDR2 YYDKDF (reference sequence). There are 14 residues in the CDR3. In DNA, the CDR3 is TGTGCCACCAGCAGAGCGGGGGACTCCTACGAGCAGTACTTC. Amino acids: CATSRAGDSYEQYF.

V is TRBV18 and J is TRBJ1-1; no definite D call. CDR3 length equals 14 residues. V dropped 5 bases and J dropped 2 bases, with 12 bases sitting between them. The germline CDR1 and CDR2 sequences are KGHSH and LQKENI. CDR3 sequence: CASSKEGDNTEAFF. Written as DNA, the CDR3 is TGTGCCAGCTCAAAGGAGGGCGATAACACTGAAGCTTTCTTT.

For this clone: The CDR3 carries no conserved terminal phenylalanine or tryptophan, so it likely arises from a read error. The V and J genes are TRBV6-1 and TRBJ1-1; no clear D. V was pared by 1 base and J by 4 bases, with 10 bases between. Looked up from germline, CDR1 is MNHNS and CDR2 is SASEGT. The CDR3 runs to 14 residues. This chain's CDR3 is CASSEEDLGTEAFL. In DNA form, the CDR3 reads TGTGCCAGCAGTGAAGAGGATCTAGGCACTGAAGCTTTCCTT.

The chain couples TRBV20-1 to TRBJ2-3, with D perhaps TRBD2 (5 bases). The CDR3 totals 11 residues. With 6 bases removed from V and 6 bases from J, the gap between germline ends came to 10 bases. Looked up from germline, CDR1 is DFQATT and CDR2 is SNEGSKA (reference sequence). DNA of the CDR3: TGCAGTGCAACACTAGAGGATACGCAGTATTTT. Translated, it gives CSATLEDTQYF.

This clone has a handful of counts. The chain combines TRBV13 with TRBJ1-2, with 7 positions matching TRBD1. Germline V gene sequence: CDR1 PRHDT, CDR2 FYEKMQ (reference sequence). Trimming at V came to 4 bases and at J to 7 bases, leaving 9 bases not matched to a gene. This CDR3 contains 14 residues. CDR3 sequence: CASSSRQGVSGYTF. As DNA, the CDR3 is TGTGCCAGCAGCTCGCGACAGGGAGTGAGTGGCTACACCTTC.

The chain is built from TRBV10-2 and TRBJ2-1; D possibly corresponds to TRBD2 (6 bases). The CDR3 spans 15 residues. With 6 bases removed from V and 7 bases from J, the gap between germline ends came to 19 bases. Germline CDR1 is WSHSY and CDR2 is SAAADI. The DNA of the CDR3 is TGCGCCAGCAGGTCCGGGACTCCGCCGGGTAATGAGCAGTTCTTC. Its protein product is CASRSGTPPGNEQFF.

CDR3 DNA: TGTGCCAGCAGCTTGAGTTGGGCAGGGGGAACGCAGTATTTT. This translates into CASSLSWAGGTQYF. The V and J genes are TRBV7-2 and TRBJ2-3, with TRBD1 matching over 7 bases. CDR3 length: 14 residues. The germline CDR1 and CDR2 sequences are SGHTA and FQGNSA. V dropped 3 bases and J dropped 9; count of bases not matched to a gene: 9. Full variable domain (remainder filled in from reference TRBV7-2 and TRBJ2-3): GAGVSQSPSNKVTEKGKDVELRCDPISGHTALYWYRQSLGQGLEFLIYFQGNSAPDKSGLPSDRFSAERTGGSVSTLTIQRTQQEDSAVYLCASSLSWAGGTQYFGPGTRLTVL.

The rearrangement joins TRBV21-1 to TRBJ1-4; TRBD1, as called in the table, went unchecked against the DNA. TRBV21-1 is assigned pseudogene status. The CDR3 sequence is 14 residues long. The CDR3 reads CASSKGRCGEKLFF. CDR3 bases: TGTGCCAGCAGCAAAGGCAGGTGTGGAGAAAAACTGTTTTTT.

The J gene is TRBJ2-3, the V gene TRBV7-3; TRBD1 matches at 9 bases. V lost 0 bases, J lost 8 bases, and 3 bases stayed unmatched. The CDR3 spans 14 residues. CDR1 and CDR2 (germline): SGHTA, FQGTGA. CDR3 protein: CASSLTGQGGTQYF. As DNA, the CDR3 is TGTGCCAGCAGCTTAACGGGACAGGGAGGTACGCAGTATTTT.

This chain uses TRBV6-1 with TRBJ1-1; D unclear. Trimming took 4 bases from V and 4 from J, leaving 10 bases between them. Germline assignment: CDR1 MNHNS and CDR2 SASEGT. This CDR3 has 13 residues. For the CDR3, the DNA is TGTGCCAGCAGTGTAACGTCGGGCACTGAAGCTTTCTTT. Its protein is CASSVTSGTEAFF.

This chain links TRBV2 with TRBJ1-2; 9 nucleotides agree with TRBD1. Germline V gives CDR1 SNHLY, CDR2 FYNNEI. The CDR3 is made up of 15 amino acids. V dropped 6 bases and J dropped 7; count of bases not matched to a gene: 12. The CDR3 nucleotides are TGTGCCAGCAGGCCCCGAGCGGACAGGGGAGGTGGCTACACCTTC. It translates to CASRPRADRGGGYTF. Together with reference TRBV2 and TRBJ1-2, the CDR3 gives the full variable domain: EPEVTQTPSHQVTQMGQEVILRCVPISNHLYFYWYRQILGQKVEFLVSFYNNEISEKSEIFDDQFSVERPDGSNFTLKIRSTKLEDSAMYFCASRPRADRGGGYTFGSGTRLTVV.

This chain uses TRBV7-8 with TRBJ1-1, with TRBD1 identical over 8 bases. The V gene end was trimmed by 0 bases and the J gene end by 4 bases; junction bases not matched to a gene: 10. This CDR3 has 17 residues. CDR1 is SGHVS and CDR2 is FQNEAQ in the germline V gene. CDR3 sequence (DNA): TGTGCCAGCAGCTTAGCGCGAGTACAGGGGGGGGGCACTGAAGCTTTCTTT. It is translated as CASSLARVQGGGTEAFF.

DNA for the CDR3: TGTGCCAGCAGTTTGCGCGACGGACTCGTGGCCCAGCATTTT. Encoded protein: CASSLRDGLVAQHF. This rearrangement joins TRBV6-1 to TRBJ1-5; D is unresolved. The length of the CDR3 is 14 residues. The germline V gene has CDR1 MNHNS and CDR2 SASEGT. V was trimmed by 5 bases and J by 11 bases, leaving 19 bases between them.

The chain's CDR3 is CASSLAQETQYF. The DNA of the CDR3 is TGCGCCAGCAGCTTGGCACAAGAGACCCAGTACTTC. The chain couples TRBV5-1 to TRBJ2-5; D is unresolved. V was pared by 0 bases and J by 2 bases, with 2 bases between. Germline values: CDR1 SGHRS, CDR2 YFSETQ. CDR3 size: 12 residues. The full variable domain, its missing parts supplied by reference TRBV5-1 and TRBJ2-5, is KAGVTQTPRYLIKTRGQQVTLSCSPISGHRSVSWYQQTPGQGLQFLFEYFSETQRNKGNFPGRFSGRQFSNSRSEMNVSTLELGDSALYLCASSLAQETQYFGPGTRLLVL.

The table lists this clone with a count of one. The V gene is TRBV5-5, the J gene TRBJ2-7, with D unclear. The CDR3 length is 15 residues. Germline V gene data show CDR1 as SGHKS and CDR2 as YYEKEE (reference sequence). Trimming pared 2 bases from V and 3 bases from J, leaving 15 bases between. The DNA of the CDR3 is TGTGCCAGCAGCTTAGAATTAAACAGCCTCTACGAGCAGTACTTC. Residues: CASSLELNSLYEQYF.

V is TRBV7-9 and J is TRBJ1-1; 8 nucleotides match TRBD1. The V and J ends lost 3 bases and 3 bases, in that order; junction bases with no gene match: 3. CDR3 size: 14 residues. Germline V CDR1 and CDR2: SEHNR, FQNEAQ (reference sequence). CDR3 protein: CASSFTGGDTEAFF. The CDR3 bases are TGTGCCAGCAGCTTTACAGGGGGGGACACTGAAGCTTTCTTT. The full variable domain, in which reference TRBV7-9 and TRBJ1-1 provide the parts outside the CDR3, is DTGVSQNPRHKITKRGQNVTFRCDPISEHNRLYWYRQTLGQGPEFLTYFQNEAQLEKSRLLSDRFSAERPKGSFSTLEIQRTEQGDSAMYLCASSFTGGDTEAFFGQGTRLTVV.

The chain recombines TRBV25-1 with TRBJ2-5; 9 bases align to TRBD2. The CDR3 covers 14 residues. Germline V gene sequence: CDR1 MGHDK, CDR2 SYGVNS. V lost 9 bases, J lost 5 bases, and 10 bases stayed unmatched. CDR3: CASRWAGGSETQYF. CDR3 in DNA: TGTGCCAGTCGGTGGGCGGGAGGGAGCGAGACCCAGTACTTC.

The CDR3 DNA sequence: TGCGCCAGCAGCCAAGTTACAGGGGCGAGGACTGAAGCTTTCTTT. Translating it yields CASSQVTGARTEAFF. The V and J genes are TRBV4-3 and TRBJ1-1; TRBD1 agrees at 7 bases. V was pared by 1 base and J by 5 bases, with 7 bases of the junction left unmatched. Germline V gives CDR1 LGHNA, CDR2 YSLEER. The CDR3 sequence is 15 residues long.

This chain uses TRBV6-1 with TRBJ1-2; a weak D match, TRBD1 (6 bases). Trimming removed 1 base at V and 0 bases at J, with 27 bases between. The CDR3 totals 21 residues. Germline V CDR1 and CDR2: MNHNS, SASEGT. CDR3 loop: CASSEVPLALQTGTANYGYTF. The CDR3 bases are TGTGCCAGCAGTGAAGTCCCGCTTGCCCTCCAAACAGGGACCGCTAACTATGGCTACACCTTC.

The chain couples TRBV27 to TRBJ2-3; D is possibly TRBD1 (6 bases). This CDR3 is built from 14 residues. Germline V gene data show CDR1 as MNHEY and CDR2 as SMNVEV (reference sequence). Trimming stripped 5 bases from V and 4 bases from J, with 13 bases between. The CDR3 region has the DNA TGTGCCAGCAGTCCCGTTGGGGGCCCAGATACGCAGTATTTT. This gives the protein CASSPVGGPDTQYF.

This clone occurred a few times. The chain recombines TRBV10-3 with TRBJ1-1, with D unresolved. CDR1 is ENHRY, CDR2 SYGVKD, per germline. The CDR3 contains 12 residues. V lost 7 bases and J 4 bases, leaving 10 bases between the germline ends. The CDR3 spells CAIKGGSTEAFF. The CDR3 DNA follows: TGTGCCATCAAAGGAGGGTCCACTGAAGCTTTCTTT.

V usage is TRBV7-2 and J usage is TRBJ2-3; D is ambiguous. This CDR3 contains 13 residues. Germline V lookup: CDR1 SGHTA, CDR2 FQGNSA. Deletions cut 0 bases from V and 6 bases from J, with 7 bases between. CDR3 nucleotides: TGTGCCAGCAGCTTAGCATTCGGGGATACGCAGTATTTT. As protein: CASSLAFGDTQYF.

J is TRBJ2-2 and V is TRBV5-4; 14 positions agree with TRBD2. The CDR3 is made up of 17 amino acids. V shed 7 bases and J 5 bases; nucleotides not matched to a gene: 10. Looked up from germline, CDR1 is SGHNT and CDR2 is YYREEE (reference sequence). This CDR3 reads CASSPTSGRAGTGELFF. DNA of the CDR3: TGTGCCAGCTCCCCGACTAGCGGGAGGGCCGGGACCGGGGAGCTGTTTTTT.

CDR3 protein: CAWSVLAGGDTQYF. In DNA form, the CDR3 reads TGTGCCTGGAGTGTACTAGCGGGGGGAGATACGCAGTATTTT. The chain couples TRBV30 to TRBJ2-3; 12 bases line up with TRBD2. V lost 0 bases, J lost 5 bases, and 0 bases stayed unmatched. CDR3 length: 14 amino acids. Germline CDR1 is GTSNPN and CDR2 is SVGIG (reference sequence).

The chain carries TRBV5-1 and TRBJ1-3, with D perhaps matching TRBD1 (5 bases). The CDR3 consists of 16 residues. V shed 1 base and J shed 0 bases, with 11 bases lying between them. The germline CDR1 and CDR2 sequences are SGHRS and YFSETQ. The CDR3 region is CASSLSGHTSGNTIYF. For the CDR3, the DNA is TGCGCCAGCAGCTTGTCAGGGCATACCTCTGGAAACACCATATATTTT.

CDR3 coding DNA: TGTGCCAGCAGCCCCCTCTCCCGTACTAGCGTAAGCGAGCAGTACTTC. Encoded protein: CASSPLSRTSVSEQYF. This chain connects TRBV7-8 to TRBJ2-7, with 7 bases lining up with TRBD2. In germline, CDR1 is SGHVS, CDR2 FQNEAQ. The CDR3 runs to 16 residues. Losses at the gene ends were 5 bases for V and 6 bases for J; bases not matched to a gene: 16.

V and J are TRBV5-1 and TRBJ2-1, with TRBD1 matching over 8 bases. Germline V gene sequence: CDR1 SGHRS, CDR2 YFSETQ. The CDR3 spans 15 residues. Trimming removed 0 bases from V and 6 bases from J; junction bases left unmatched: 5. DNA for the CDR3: TGCGCCAGCAGCTTGGCCGTTGACAGGGGCAATGAGCAGTTCTTC. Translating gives CASSLAVDRGNEQFF. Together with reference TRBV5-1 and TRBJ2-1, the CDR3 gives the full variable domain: KAGVTQTPRYLIKTRGQQVTLSCSPISGHRSVSWYQQTPGQGLQFLFEYFSETQRNKGNFPGRFSGRQFSNSRSEMNVSTLELGDSALYLCASSLAVDRGNEQFFGPGTRLTVL.

DNA for the CDR3: TGTGCCAGTAGTATGGACAGGGGCTCCTACAATGAGCAGTTCTTC. Amino acids: CASSMDRGSYNEQFF. The chain links TRBV19 to TRBJ2-1, with 9 nucleotides matching TRBD1. The CDR3 has 15 residues. The J segment lost 0 bases and the V segment lost 3 bases, leaving 0 bases of the junction unmatched. The germline V gene has CDR1 LNHDA and CDR2 SQIVND (reference sequence).

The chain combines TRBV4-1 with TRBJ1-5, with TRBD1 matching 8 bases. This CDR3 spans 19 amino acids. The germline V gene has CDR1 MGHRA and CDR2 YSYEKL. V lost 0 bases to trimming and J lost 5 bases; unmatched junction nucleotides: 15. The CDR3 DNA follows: TGCGCCAGCAGCCAAGATATGTTGCTGACAGGGGAGTACGATCAGCCCCAGCATTTT. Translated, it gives CASSQDMLLTGEYDQPQHF.